These 28 T cell receptor beta chains share one sample of origin, sequenced in a study of T cell changes during pregnancy in multiple sclerosis. Clones were sequenced by immunoSEQ multiplex PCR, and TCRdb holds only the in-frame ones, with some missing. The data contain roughly 70,000 clones, 92% of them singletons. The source material was peripheral blood, sampled before pregnancy. The receptor source for this set is a female donor with multiple sclerosis, enrolled in a pregnancy study.

The rearrangement links TRBV6-5 to TRBJ2-5, with TRBD2 matching 7 bases. In germline, CDR1 is MNHEY, CDR2 SVGAGI. This CDR3 region has 13 residues. The J segment lost 5 bases and the V segment lost 7 bases, leaving 7 bases of the junction unmatched. The CDR3 bases are TGTGCCAGCACTACGGGGGGAGAGGAGACCCAGTACTTC. Its translation is CASTTGGEETQYF.

V usage is TRBV30 and J usage is TRBJ2-1; 7 bases are a match to TRBD2. Trimming removed 4 bases from V and 8 bases from J; junction bases left unmatched: 14. Looked up from germline, CDR1 is GTSNPN and CDR2 is SVGIG (reference sequence). The CDR3 loop spans 15 amino acids. The CDR3 region is CAWKMRELSRHEQFF. CDR3 sequence (DNA): TGTGCCTGGAAGATGCGGGAGCTAAGTCGACATGAGCAGTTCTTC.

The rearrangement uses TRBV5-4 and TRBJ2-1; no clear D. The germline V gene encodes CDR1 SGHNT and CDR2 YYREEE (reference sequence). This CDR3 has 12 amino acids. Deletions cut 5 bases from V and 8 bases from J, with 11 bases between. The CDR3 bases are TGTGCCAGCAGTACTGGGCCGTATGAGCAGTTCTTC. Translated: CASSTGPYEQFF.

This chain joins TRBV9 and TRBJ2-1; maybe TRBD1 (6 bases). Germline V gene lookup returns CDR1 SGDLS and CDR2 YYNGEE. The CDR3 extends over 16 amino acids. Trimming shortened V by 4 bases and J by 0 bases, and 14 bases separated the two germline ends. The CDR3 DNA follows: TGTGCCAGCAGCCCTGAACTCAGGGGCTCCTACAATGAGCAGTTCTTC. It translates to CASSPELRGSYNEQFF.

The chain uses TRBV5-1 and TRBJ2-1; the match to TRBD2 covers 14 bases. The CDR3 has 16 residues. Germline V lookup: CDR1 SGHRS, CDR2 YFSETQ. V shed 0 bases, J shed 7 bases, and the junction held 3 bases outside the gene matches. The CDR3 nucleotides are TGCGCCAGCAGCTTGGTCGGGACTAGCGGGAGTAATGAGCAGTTCTTC. It specifies CASSLVGTSGSNEQFF.

The genes are TRBV5-1 and TRBJ1-1; 8 bases agree with TRBD1. The CDR3 is 16 amino acids. From germline, CDR1 is SGHRS and CDR2 YFSETQ. The junction had 6 bases not matched to a gene; V was cut back by 1 base and J by 1 base. CDR3 DNA: TGCGCCAGCAGCTTGACAGGGGGATTTCGGAACACTGAAGCTTTCTTT. It is translated as CASSLTGGFRNTEAFF.

The V and J genes are TRBV11-3 and TRBJ2-3; 13 positions match TRBD2. J gave up 6 bases and V 5 bases, and 8 bases lay outside the gene matches. Germline V gene lookup returns CDR1 SGHNT and CDR2 YENEEA. The CDR3 extends over 16 amino acids. The CDR3: CASSPRGLAGTDTQYF. CDR3 sequence (DNA): TGTGCCAGCAGCCCCCGGGGACTAGCGGGAACGGATACGCAGTATTTT.

The CDR3 coding sequence is TGTGCCAGCAGAGATTCCAGGACAACCCAAGAGACCCAGTACTTC. Its translation: CASRDSRTTQETQYF. The chain joins TRBV11-2 to TRBJ2-5, with D maybe TRBD1 (5 bases). In germline, CDR1 is SGHAT, CDR2 FQNNGV. V lost 6 bases, J lost 1 base, and 15 bases lay in between. The CDR3 loop spans 15 amino acids.

The chain couples TRBV28 to TRBJ1-5; 7 bases align to TRBD1. Germline CDR1 is MDHEN and CDR2 is SYDVKM. V lost 5 bases and J lost 4; bases outside the gene matches: 8. The CDR3 runs 15 residues. CDR3 in amino acids: CASSPLRGRNQPQHF. CDR3 coding DNA: TGTGCCAGCAGTCCCTTAAGGGGGCGGAATCAGCCCCAGCATTTT. The full variable domain, in which reference TRBV28 and TRBJ1-5 provide the parts outside the CDR3, is DVKVTQSSRYLVKRTGEKVFLECVQDMDHENMFWYRQDPGLGLRLIYFSYDVKMKEKGDIPEGYSVSREKKERFSLILESASTNQTSMYLCASSPLRGRNQPQHFGDGTRLSIL.

The rearrangement links TRBV7-9 to TRBJ1-3; TRBD1 agrees at 9 bases. Per germline, CDR1 SEHNR and CDR2 FQNEAQ (reference sequence). With 4 bases clipped from V and 0 bases from J, the junction kept 7 bases outside the gene matches. The CDR3 runs to 17 residues. CDR3 nucleotides: TGTGCCAGCAGCTCCCTAGGACAGGGGCACTCTGGAAACACCATATATTTT. Protein product: CASSSLGQGHSGNTIYF.

This chain connects TRBV11-3 to TRBJ1-1; D is undetermined. The CDR3 consists of 13 residues. V shed 0 bases and J shed 4 bases, with 6 bases lying between them. Germline CDR1 is SGHNT and CDR2 is YENEEA. The CDR3 DNA sequence: TGTGCCAGCAGCTTAGACCAGGCCACTGAAGCTTTCTTT. Translating it yields CASSLDQATEAFF.

This chain joins TRBV7-8 and TRBJ1-5, with D uncertain. In germline, CDR1 is SGHVS, CDR2 FQNEAQ. The CDR3 contains 13 residues. Trimming shortened V by 1 base and J by 4 bases, and 5 bases separated the two germline ends. CDR3: CASSLERNQPQHF. The DNA for the CDR3 is TGTGCCAGCAGCTTAGAGAGAAATCAGCCCCAGCATTTT.

The chain joins TRBV4-2 to TRBJ2-1; 13 bases align to TRBD2. Germline values: CDR1 LGHNA, CDR2 YNFKEQ. The J segment lost 8 bases and the V segment lost 0 bases, leaving 4 bases of the junction unmatched. The CDR3 totals 16 residues. DNA of the CDR3: TGTGCCAGCAGCCAAGAGGGGACTAGCGGGGCGGATGAGCAGTTCTTC. This sequence encodes CASSQEGTSGADEQFF.

This chain uses TRBV27 with TRBJ2-1, with D possibly TRBD2 on 5 matching bases. The CDR3 length is 15 residues. V was clipped by 4 bases and J by 2 bases, with 12 bases between them. CDR1 and CDR2 from the germline V gene are MNHEY and SMNVEV (reference sequence). The CDR3 nucleotides read TGTGCCAGCAGTTCCCCGGACTTGGCCTACAATGAGCAGTTCTTC. Its translation is CASSSPDLAYNEQFF.

The rearrangement links TRBV28 to TRBJ2-7; tentative D call: TRBD2 (6 bases). CDR1 is MDHEN and CDR2 is SYDVKM in the germline V gene. CDR3 length: 12 amino acids. The ends were cut back, 8 bases at V and 6 bases at J, with 14 bases in the middle. The CDR3 DNA follows: TGTGCCAGCCAATCTAGCGTGGGCGAGCAGTACTTC. It codes for CASQSSVGEQYF.

The V call is TRBV28, the J call TRBJ2-7; D is unresolved. The CDR3 has 14 amino acids. The germline V and J ends were trimmed by 2 bases and 4 bases, with 12 bases remaining between them. CDR1 is MDHEN and CDR2 is SYDVKM in the germline V gene. DNA for the CDR3: TGTGCCAGCAGTTTAGACACCCCCGAGTACGAGCAGTACTTC. It codes for CASSLDTPEYEQYF.

V and J are TRBV28 and TRBJ2-7, with a weak D call TRBD2 (5 bases). The CDR3 is made up of 17 amino acids. V lost 5 bases to trimming and J lost 1 base, with 21 bases between them. CDR1 and CDR2 (germline): MDHEN, SYDVKM. CDR3 sequence reads: CASSTSTLPGPSYEQYF. The DNA of the CDR3 is TGTGCCAGCAGTACTAGTACACTCCCGGGCCCTTCCTACGAGCAGTACTTC.

This clone was seen a single time. V gene TRBV15 combines with J gene TRBJ2-3; 8 bases align to TRBD2. This CDR3 spans 17 amino acids. Per germline, CDR1 LNHNV and CDR2 YYDKDF (reference sequence). V lost 5 bases, J lost 0 bases, and 10 bases stayed unmatched. The CDR3 DNA follows: TGTGCCACCAGCGGGACCCCGGGAGGGGTGAGCACAGATACGCAGTATTTT. Its translation is CATSGTPGGVSTDTQYF.

The chain joins TRBV9 to TRBJ2-1; TRBD1 matches at 10 bases. Per germline, CDR1 SGDLS and CDR2 YYNGEE. The CDR3 is 15 residues long. V shed 4 bases and J 7 bases; nucleotides not matched to a gene: 8. CDR3 sequence: CASSPWTGGKNEQFF. The CDR3 DNA sequence: TGTGCCAGCAGCCCTTGGACAGGGGGGAAGAATGAGCAGTTCTTC. The full variable domain, rest sourced from reference TRBV9 and TRBJ2-1, is DSGVTQTPKHLITATGQRVTLRCSPRSGDLSVYWYQQSLDQGLQFLIQYYNGEERAKGNILERFSAQQFPDLHSELNLSSLELGDSALYFCASSPWTGGKNEQFFGPGTRLTVL.

This chain links TRBV14 with TRBJ1-1, with TRBD1 matching over 9 bases. J lost 4 bases, V lost 5 bases, and 5 bases had no gene match. The CDR3 spans 14 residues. Germline V gives CDR1 SGHDN, CDR2 FVKESK. As DNA, the CDR3 is TGTGCCAGCAGCAACAGGGGGCTGGGCACTGAAGCTTTCTTT. It codes for CASSNRGLGTEAFF.

The count of this clone is one. This sequence joins TRBV7-9 and TRBJ1-2; TRBD1 matches 7 bases. Per the germline V gene, CDR1 is SEHNR and CDR2 is FQNEAQ (reference sequence). The CDR3 extends over 16 amino acids. V shed 5 bases and J 3 bases; nucleotides not matched to a gene: 12. The CDR3 loop reads CASSPSPTGTDYGYTF. DNA of the CDR3: TGTGCCAGCAGCCCTAGCCCGACAGGGACGGACTATGGCTACACCTTC. Combining the CDR3 with reference TRBV7-9 and TRBJ1-2 gives the whole variable domain DTGVSQNPRHKITKRGQNVTFRCDPISEHNRLYWYRQTLGQGPEFLTYFQNEAQLEKSRLLSDRFSAERPKGSFSTLEIQRTEQGDSAMYLCASSPSPTGTDYGYTFGSGTRLTVV.

V and J are TRBV7-2 and TRBJ2-1; 7 bases are a match to TRBD2. With V trimmed by 2 bases and J by 4 bases, 5 bases remained unmatched. From germline, CDR1 is SGHTA and CDR2 FQGNSA. The CDR3 has 15 amino acids. The CDR3 spells CASSLMGGSYNEQFF. The CDR3 bases are TGTGCCAGCAGCTTAATGGGCGGGAGTTACAATGAGCAGTTCTTC.

This sequence joins TRBV28 and TRBJ1-5, with D possibly being TRBD1 (6 bases). Germline lookup yields CDR1 MDHEN and CDR2 SYDVKM. The CDR3 length is 15 residues. Trimming took off 6 bases at V and 2 bases at J, with 14 bases between the two ends. The CDR3 bases are TGTGCCAGCAGGGACCGGGGGGCCGGCAATCAGCCCCAGCATTTT. Translated: CASRDRGAGNQPQHF.

The chain joins TRBV7-9 to TRBJ1-2; tentative D call: TRBD1 (5 bases). The CDR3 length is 15 residues. Germline CDR1 reads SEHNR; CDR2 reads FQNEAQ (reference sequence). The germline V and J ends were trimmed by 5 bases and 5 bases, with 18 bases remaining between them. The CDR3 region is CASSLTGPRGYGYTF. For the CDR3, the DNA is TGTGCCAGCAGCCTTACGGGACCCCGGGGGTATGGCTACACCTTC.

This clone was found once. V gene TRBV14 combines with J gene TRBJ2-7; no firm D call. Trimming removed 4 bases from V and 4 bases from J, with 5 bases in between. This CDR3 is built from 11 residues. CDR1 SGHDN and CDR2 FVKESK come from the germline V gene. This chain's CDR3 is CASSREYEQYF. CDR3 sequence (DNA): TGTGCCAGCAGCCGCGAGTACGAGCAGTACTTC.

The chain's CDR3 is CASRTSGSFEQYF. The CDR3 coding sequence is TGTGCCAGCAGGACAAGCGGGAGTTTCGAGCAGTACTTC. The gene calls are TRBV11-1 and TRBJ2-7, with 8 positions matching TRBD2. V lost 6 bases and J lost 6; bases outside the gene matches: 7. This CDR3 has 13 residues. Germline assignment: CDR1 SGHAT and CDR2 FQDESV (reference sequence). The full variable domain, in which reference TRBV11-1 and TRBJ2-7 provide the parts outside the CDR3, is EAEVAQSPRYKITEKSQAVAFWCDPISGHATLYWYRQILGQGPELLVQFQDESVVDDSQLPKDRFSAERLKGVDSTLKIQPAELGDSAMYLCASRTSGSFEQYFGPGTRLTVT.

The rearrangement links TRBV4-3 to TRBJ1-3; unclear D gene. The V gene's germline CDR1 is LGHNA and CDR2 YSLEER. V shed 0 bases and J shed 4 bases, with 10 bases lying between them. The CDR3 spans 15 residues. In DNA, the CDR3 is TGCGCCAGCAGCCAAGATCGAGGGTTCGGAAACACCATATATTTT. Protein sequence: CASSQDRGFGNTIYF.

The genes are TRBV19 and TRBJ2-7, with a possible D match to TRBD2 (5 bases). CDR3 length equals 15 residues. Trimming cost V 5 bases and J 2 bases, with 16 bases left between them. CDR1 LNHDA and CDR2 SQIVND come from the germline V gene (reference sequence). CDR3 in amino acids: CASSPDLGMAYEQYF. The CDR3 DNA reads TGTGCCAGTAGTCCGGACTTGGGAATGGCCTACGAGCAGTACTTC.